This T cell receptor (beta chain) was profiled in a study of control samples from healthy donors and cancer patients. The repertoire was sequenced with immunoSEQ multiplex PCR; TCRdb's copy has only in-frame clones and lacks some. The sample consists of around 140,000 clones, 85% to 95% of them appearing once. The sample holds one count of this clone. The germline CDR1 and CDR2 sequences are SEHNR and FQNEAQ (reference sequence). The V and J ends lost 2 bases and 2 bases respectively, with 4 bases between them. The CDR3 extends over 12 amino acids. This chain joins TRBV7-9 and TRBJ2-7; D is unresolved. This sequence originates from a man between 40 and 49 years old in good health. The sequenced sample was blood. The CDR3 loop reads CASSLSAYEQYF. CDR3 nucleotides: TGTGCCAGCAGCTTATCGGCCTACGAGCAGTACTTC.